The 11 T cell receptor beta chains below come from one sample, sequenced in a study of T cell repertoires in cytomegalovirus infection. TCRdb reanalysed the reads using MiXCR and keeps one entry per CDR3 protein. Of approximately 400,000 distinct CDR3 sequences detected, roughly 30% appear once; the ten largest clones hold approximately 13%. What was sequenced was PBMCs. These receptors were collected from a human donor in good health (CMV status not recorded). Some clones in this sample may be carry-over from other donors' samples.

This clonotype was found many times. The chain has TRBV7-3 and TRBJ1-1; no reliable D call. This CDR3 has 14 amino acids. V was clipped by 1 base and J by 4 bases, with 10 bases between them. Germline V gene data show CDR1 as SGHTA and CDR2 as FQGTGA. In nucleotides, the CDR3 is TGTGCCAGCAGCTTAAGTCCCTCGGCCACTGAAGCTTTCTTT. Its translation is CASSLSPSATEAFF.

This sequence joins TRBV10-1 and TRBJ1-1; D unresolved. The CDR3 extends over 12 amino acids. V was trimmed by 3 bases and J by 5 bases, leaving 7 bases between them. The germline V gene has CDR1 WNHNN and CDR2 SYGVQD (reference sequence). DNA for the CDR3: TGCGCCAGCAGTGATGGTGGAACTGAAGCTTTCTTT. Its translation is CASSDGGTEAFF.

In this sample, this clonotype turned up a few times. The chain's CDR3 is CASSLEATLNTEAFF. For the CDR3, the DNA is TGTGCCAGCAGCTTAGAGGCCACCCTGAACACTGAAGCTTTCTTT. The chain recombines TRBV7-8 with TRBJ1-1, with D unclear. CDR1 is SGHVS and CDR2 is FQNEAQ in the germline V gene. Trimming pared 1 base from V and 0 bases from J, leaving 9 bases between. CDR3 length: 15 residues.

The sample holds many counts of this clonotype. This chain links TRBV7-2 with TRBJ2-5; D possibly matches TRBD1 or TRBD2 (6 bases each). Germline assignment: CDR1 SGHTA and CDR2 FQGNSA. Between the trimmed V and J ends, which lost 4 bases and 4 bases, there was a span of 19 bases. The CDR3 totals 16 residues. The chain's CDR3 is CASSSQPGLGAETQYF. As DNA, the CDR3 is TGTGCCAGCAGCTCACAACCGGGACTGGGGGCAGAGACCCAGTACTTC.

A note on this clonotype: The CDR3 does not end in the conserved phenylalanine or tryptophan, so this is likely a read error. The chain joins TRBV28 to TRBJ2-2; perhaps TRBD2 as D (6 bases). CDR3 length equals 19 residues. Germline loops: CDR1 MDHEN, CDR2 SYDVKM. The CDR3 DNA is TGTTCCAGCAGTTTACCCCCAACGGGGGTGCGAACTTTAACCGGGGAGCTGTTTTGT. This translates into CSSSLPPTGVRTLTGELFC.

The CDR3 protein is CASSIDDGTGYGYTF. The DNA of the CDR3 is TGTGCCAGTAGTATAGACGACGGGACAGGGTATGGCTACACCTTC. The chain has TRBV19 and TRBJ1-2, with 9 bases aligning to TRBD1. CDR1 is LNHDA and CDR2 is SQIVND in the germline V gene (reference sequence). The CDR3 contains 15 residues. Trimming removed 0 bases from V and 5 bases from J; junction bases left unmatched: 4.

This clonotype has more than one count but fewer than ten. The chain joins TRBV5-1 to TRBJ2-3; D is possibly TRBD1 or TRBD2 (6 bases each). This CDR3 region has 18 residues. V shed 4 bases and J shed 2 bases, with 23 bases lying between them. CDR1 and CDR2 from the germline V gene are SGHRS and YFSETQ. As DNA, the CDR3 is TGCGCCAGCAGCAGGGGGAGGAGAACAGGGTCTAACACAGATACGCAGTATTTT. Translated: CASSRGRRTGSNTDTQYF.

This clonotype has ten or more counts. The chain uses TRBV7-8 and TRBJ2-1, with 10 bases identical to TRBD2. This CDR3 contains 17 residues. Looked up from germline, CDR1 is SGHVS and CDR2 is FQNEAQ. V was pared by 0 bases and J by 5 bases, with 7 bases of the junction left unmatched. The CDR3 DNA is TGTGCCAGCAGCTTAGCGGGAGCGGGGGGGGGTGACAATGAGCAGTTCTTC. It codes for CASSLAGAGGGDNEQFF.

This clonotype was counted a few times. This chain uses TRBV29-1 with TRBJ2-1, with D possibly being TRBD2 (6 bases). Germline CDR1 is SQVTM and CDR2 is ANQGSEA. The CDR3 sequence is 12 residues long. The germline V and J ends were trimmed by 4 bases and 4 bases, with 8 bases remaining between them. The CDR3 DNA reads TGCAGCGTTGGGAGGGGTTACAATGAGCAGTTCTTC. Translating gives CSVGRGYNEQFF.

This clonotype was counted a few times. This CDR3 reads CASCNPRQGVQPQHF. The CDR3 DNA sequence: TGTGCCAGCTGCAACCCTCGACAGGGGGTTCAGCCCCAGCATTTT. The V and J genes are TRBV28 and TRBJ1-5; 9 bases are shared with TRBD1. V shed 8 bases and J 6 bases; nucleotides not matched to a gene: 11. CDR1 and CDR2 from the germline V gene are MDHEN and SYDVKM. This CDR3 has 15 amino acids. Filled out from reference TRBV28 and TRBJ1-5, the complete variable domain reads DVKVTQSSRYLVKRTGEKVFLECVQDMDHENMFWYRQDPGLGLRLIYFSYDVKMKEKGDIPEGYSVSREKKERFSLILESASTNQTSMYLCASCNPRQGVQPQHFGDGTRLSIL.

This clonotype was counted many times. The chain combines TRBV7-6 with TRBJ1-2; D may be TRBD1 (5 bases). The germline gives CDR1 SGHVS, CDR2 FNYEAQ. V lost 1 base, J lost 7 bases, and 13 bases lay in between. CDR3 length equals 14 residues. CDR3 DNA sequence: TGTGCCAGCAGCTTAGGAAGAGGGGCTGGTGGCTACACCTTC. It translates to CASSLGRGAGGYTF. Drawing the rest from reference TRBV7-6 and TRBJ1-2, the complete variable domain is GAGVSQSPRYKVTKRGQDVALRCDPISGHVSLYWYRQALGQGPEFLTYFNYEAQQDKSGLPNDRFSAERPEGSISTLTIQRTEQRDSAMYRCASSLGRGAGGYTFGSGTRLTVV.